These 30 T cell receptor beta chains originate from one sample sequenced in a study of blood T cell repertoires in COVID-19. Clones were sequenced by immunoSEQ multiplex PCR, and TCRdb holds only the in-frame ones, with some missing. The profile covers 84,000 or so clones, with roughly 80% appearing a single time and approximately 6.3% taken by the ten largest. Material for sequencing was peripheral blood. The receptor set was obtained from a man in his 70s with COVID-19, enrolled during active disease.

This clone occurred many times. The chain links TRBV10-3 to TRBJ2-6, with D possibly TRBD1 on 6 matching bases. The CDR3 loop spans 16 amino acids. V was clipped by 4 bases and J by 5 bases, with 15 bases between them. In germline, CDR1 is ENHRY, CDR2 SYGVKD. The CDR3 reads CAISGTAARWANVLTF. CDR3 DNA: TGTGCCATCAGTGGGACAGCCGCTAGGTGGGCCAACGTCCTGACTTTC.

The rearrangement joins TRBV27 to TRBJ2-6, with TRBD2 matching 8 bases. Germline CDR1 MNHEY, CDR2 SMNVEV (reference sequence). CDR3 length: 17 residues. V lost 5 bases, J lost 1 base, and 7 bases stayed unmatched. CDR3: CASSPGGERSGANVLTF. As DNA, the CDR3 is TGTGCCAGCAGTCCCGGGGGGGAAAGATCTGGGGCCAACGTCCTGACTTTC.

The V gene is TRBV18, the J gene TRBJ2-1, with D tentatively TRBD2 (5 bases). Trimming removed 3 bases at V and 7 bases at J, with 13 bases between. The CDR3 runs to 14 residues. The germline V gene has CDR1 KGHSH and CDR2 LQKENI. This CDR3 reads CASSPQGPGNEQFF. DNA for the CDR3: TGTGCCAGCTCACCCCAAGGGCCGGGGAATGAGCAGTTCTTC.

This clone was seen more than once but under ten times. The CDR3, as DNA: TGTGCCAGCGGTCGGGACTTACCGGGAAAACTGTTTTTT. This encodes CASGRDLPGKLFF. The genes are TRBV7-2 and TRBJ1-4, with D possibly being TRBD1 (5 bases). Trimming took 8 bases from V and 10 from J, leaving 17 bases between them. Germline assignment: CDR1 SGHTA and CDR2 FQGNSA. The CDR3 runs to 13 residues.

This clone was recorded once. The chain couples TRBV7-9 to TRBJ2-1; a weak D match, TRBD2 (6 bases). The CDR3 is made up of 14 amino acids. The germline V and J ends were trimmed by 5 bases and 9 bases, with 17 bases remaining between them. Germline values: CDR1 SEHNR, CDR2 FQNEAQ (reference sequence). CDR3 sequence: CASSLRTGGGEQFF. CDR3 nucleotides: TGTGCCAGCAGCCTCAGGACCGGGGGAGGTGAGCAGTTCTTC.

This chain links TRBV4-2 with TRBJ2-7; weak D call: TRBD2 (5 bases). V was clipped by 4 bases and J by 5 bases, with 12 bases between them. Germline CDR1 is LGHNA and CDR2 is YNFKEQ. This CDR3 has 13 amino acids. In DNA, the CDR3 is TGTGCCAGCAGCCGAGCGGAAAGGGACGAGCAGTACTTC. Its protein product is CASSRAERDEQYF.

The chain combines TRBV4-3 with TRBJ2-2; D is possibly TRBD2 (6 bases). The ends were cut back, 0 bases at V and 4 bases at J, with 12 bases in the middle. The CDR3 extends over 16 amino acids. Per the germline V gene, CDR1 is LGHNA and CDR2 is YSLEER. CDR3 region: CASSQEGGPTTGELFF. In DNA form, the CDR3 reads TGCGCCAGCAGCCAAGAGGGGGGACCCACCACCGGGGAGCTGTTTTTT.

The chain recombines TRBV7-2 with TRBJ1-4; TRBD1 matches at 7 bases. Germline V gene lookup returns CDR1 SGHTA and CDR2 FQGNSA. The CDR3 extends over 15 amino acids. The trim removed 1 base at V and 7 bases at J, leaving 6 bases unmatched. The CDR3 sequence: CASSLEGAAVEKLFF. The DNA of the CDR3 is TGTGCCAGCAGCTTAGAGGGGGCCGCGGTTGAAAAACTGTTTTTT. The variable domain in full, completed from reference TRBV7-2 and TRBJ1-4, reads GAGVSQSPSNKVTEKGKDVELRCDPISGHTALYWYRQSLGQGLEFLIYFQGNSAPDKSGLPSDRFSAERTGGSVSTLTIQRTQQEDSAVYLCASSLEGAAVEKLFFGSGTQLSVL.

The chain links TRBV27 to TRBJ2-1, with 7 positions matching TRBD2. Germline-derived CDR1 and CDR2 are MNHEY and SMNVEV (reference sequence). The CDR3 spans 14 residues. V was clipped by 3 bases and J by 6 bases; unmatched bases: 5. CDR3 sequence reads: CASSLRLAVNEQFF. The CDR3 coding sequence is TGTGCCAGCAGTTTGCGGCTAGCGGTCAATGAGCAGTTCTTC.

This clone has only one observation. This chain uses TRBV6-5 with TRBJ1-1, with D unresolved. The CDR3 sequence is 13 residues long. Deletions cut 2 bases from V and 4 bases from J, with 8 bases between. Germline V gene lookup returns CDR1 MNHEY and CDR2 SVGAGI. The CDR3 here is CASSYGAATEAFF. The CDR3 DNA sequence: TGTGCCAGCAGTTACGGTGCGGCCACTGAAGCTTTCTTT.

This rearrangement joins TRBV3-1 (or the pseudogene TRBV3-2) to TRBJ1-1; D ambiguous. The germline CDR1 and CDR2 sequences are LGHDT and YNNKEL (reference sequence). This CDR3 is built from 13 residues. V gave up 1 base and J gave up 7 bases, with 10 bases separating them. CDR3 sequence reads: CASSQGAGIEAFF. The CDR3 nucleotides read TGTGCCAGCAGCCAAGGGGCCGGGATTGAAGCTTTCTTT.

This clone was detected only once. The rearrangement uses TRBV6-5 and TRBJ2-7, with D tentatively TRBD1 (6 bases). Trimming stripped 8 bases from V and 5 bases from J, with 16 bases between. The CDR3 contains 13 residues. The germline gives CDR1 MNHEY, CDR2 SVGAGI. As DNA, the CDR3 is TGTGCCAGCCGGGACACTCTGCGGGACGAGCAGTACTTC. Translated: CASRDTLRDEQYF.

The chain links TRBV5-1 to TRBJ2-5; tentatively, D is TRBD2 (5 bases). Germline CDR1 SGHRS, CDR2 YFSETQ. Trimming shortened V by 4 bases and J by 7 bases, and 17 bases separated the two germline ends. This CDR3 comprises 14 residues. The CDR3 bases are TGCGCCAGCAGCCCGGAGGCTAGCTCAGGGACCCAGTACTTC. Translating gives CASSPEASSGTQYF.

The table lists this clone with a count of one. CDR3 nucleotides: TGTGCCAGCAGCTTATCGCAGGGCAACTATGGCTACACCTTC. Its translation: CASSLSQGNYGYTF. The V and J genes are TRBV13 and TRBJ1-2; TRBD1 is a possible D gene (5 bases). The germline V and J ends were trimmed by 2 bases and 2 bases, with 9 bases remaining between them. The CDR3 is 14 residues long. Germline CDR1 PRHDT, CDR2 FYEKMQ (reference sequence).

The chain joins TRBV28 to TRBJ2-1, with TRBD2 as a possible D gene (5 bases). Germline V lookup: CDR1 MDHEN, CDR2 SYDVKM. CDR3 length: 16 residues. Trimming removed 2 bases at V and 5 bases at J, with 16 bases between. This chain's CDR3 is CASSLGLQFGDNEQFF. The DNA of the CDR3 is TGTGCCAGCAGTTTAGGTTTGCAATTCGGGGACAATGAGCAGTTCTTC.

The chain couples TRBV5-3 to TRBJ2-1, with TRBD1 identical over 9 bases. TRBV5-3 is an ORF for which the function is uncertain. This CDR3 comprises 17 residues. V shed 0 bases, J shed 10 bases, and the junction held 14 bases outside the gene matches. The CDR3 sequence is CARSLVPRPFDRGEQFF. The DNA for the CDR3 is TGTGCCAGAAGCTTGGTCCCTCGTCCATTCGACAGGGGGGAGCAGTTCTTC.

The chain joins TRBV7-3 to TRBJ1-1, with D possibly matching TRBD1 (6 bases). The CDR3 extends over 18 amino acids. With 5 bases removed from V and 2 bases from J, the gap between germline ends came to 24 bases. In germline, CDR1 is SGHTA, CDR2 FQGTGA. In DNA, the CDR3 is TGTGCCAGCAGCCTACCAGTAAGTAGGACAGATAACAACACTGAAGCTTTCTTT. Protein product: CASSLPVSRTDNNTEAFF. Together with reference TRBV7-3 and TRBJ1-1, the CDR3 gives the full variable domain: GAGVSQTPSNKVTEKGKYVELRCDPISGHTALYWYRQSLGQGPEFLIYFQGTGAADDSGLPNDRFFAVRPEGSVSTLKIQRTERGDSAVYLCASSLPVSRTDNNTEAFFGQGTRLTVV.

This clone turned up a few times. The chain links TRBV7-6 to TRBJ1-1, with D possibly TRBD1 on 5 matching bases. From germline, CDR1 is SGHVS and CDR2 FNYEAQ. The CDR3 length is 15 residues. The V end lost 1 base, the J end lost 4 bases, and 13 bases lay between the germline ends. DNA of the CDR3: TGTGCCAGCAGCTTAGTCCAGGGCCGCAGCACTGAAGCTTTCTTT. It specifies CASSLVQGRSTEAFF.

V and J are TRBV5-4 and TRBJ1-1; tentatively, D is TRBD1 (6 bases). The germline V gene has CDR1 SGHNT and CDR2 YYREEE (reference sequence). Trimming left V 4 bases short and J 0 bases short, with 13 bases between. The CDR3 is made up of 15 amino acids. CDR3 nucleotides: TGTGCCAGCAGCACCAGGGGCTACATGAACACTGAAGCTTTCTTT. This encodes CASSTRGYMNTEAFF. The variable domain in full, with the rest retrieved from reference TRBV5-4 and TRBJ1-1, is ETGVTQSPTHLIKTRGQQVTLRCSSQSGHNTVSWYQQALGQGPQFIFQYYREEENGRGNFPPRFSGLQFPNYSSELNVNALELDDSALYLCASSTRGYMNTEAFFGQGTRLTVV.

The chain joins TRBV11-2 to TRBJ1-1; D possibly corresponds to TRBD1 (6 bases). The germline gives CDR1 SGHAT, CDR2 FQNNGV. The CDR3 totals 12 residues. V was clipped by 4 bases and J by 8 bases, with 11 bases between them. CDR3 nucleotide sequence: TGTGCCAGCAGCTCAAACAGGGTGGAAGCTTTCTTT. Its protein product is CASSSNRVEAFF.

The rearrangement joins TRBV28 to TRBJ2-7, with a tentative D call TRBD2 (5 bases). Trimming cost V 4 bases and J 5 bases, with 15 bases left between them. The germline V gene encodes CDR1 MDHEN and CDR2 SYDVKM. The CDR3 has 14 amino acids. The CDR3 is CASSSAGTRHEQYF. The CDR3 DNA reads TGTGCCAGCAGTTCGGCGGGTACGCGCCACGAGCAGTACTTC.

This clone has just a few counts. This rearrangement joins TRBV6-2 or TRBV6-3 to TRBJ1-1; D unclear. CDR1 MNHEY and CDR2 SVGEGT come from the germline V gene. The CDR3 spans 14 residues. V was clipped by 1 base and J by 3 bases, with 9 bases between them. CDR3 sequence: CASSYFSVDTEAFF. The DNA for the CDR3 is TGTGCCAGCAGTTACTTTTCGGTTGACACTGAAGCTTTCTTT.

The CDR3 bases are TGTGCCCTCCAGAGAGTGGGACAGGGTGTCAATGAGCAGTTCTTC. Residues: CALQRVGQGVNEQFF. V and J are TRBV15 and TRBJ2-1; 9 bases align to TRBD1. Per germline, CDR1 LNHNV and CDR2 YYDKDF (reference sequence). Trimming cost V 11 bases and J 6 bases; bases outside gene matches: 14. The CDR3 has 15 amino acids. The entire variable domain, with the rest obtained from reference TRBV15 and TRBJ2-1, is as follows: DAMVIQNPRYQVTQFGKPVTLSCSQTLNHNVMYWYQQKSSQAPKLLFHYYDKDFNNEADTPDNFQSRRPNTSFCFLDIRSPGLGDTAMYLCALQRVGQGVNEQFFGPGTRLTVL.

The chain recombines TRBV7-2 with TRBJ1-1, with D possibly being TRBD1 (5 bases). The V and J ends lost 2 bases and 10 bases respectively, with 20 bases between them. This CDR3 comprises 15 residues. Germline V lookup: CDR1 SGHTA, CDR2 FQGNSA. In nucleotides, the CDR3 is TGTGCCAGCAGCTTATTCGGGACTGCAGGAGAGGGAGCTTTCTTT. It specifies CASSLFGTAGEGAFF.

This chain connects TRBV19 to TRBJ2-7, with 9 bases that match TRBD1. This CDR3 has 15 amino acids. V lost 4 bases, J lost 4 bases, and 8 bases stayed unmatched. Germline V gene lookup returns CDR1 LNHDA and CDR2 SQIVND (reference sequence). CDR3 residues: CASSTSTGGAYEQYF. The CDR3 nucleotides read TGTGCCAGTAGTACGTCGACAGGGGGGGCGTACGAGCAGTACTTC.

The V and J genes are TRBV28 and TRBJ1-3; no reliable D call. Deletions cut 5 bases from V and 4 bases from J, with 9 bases between. CDR1 and CDR2 from the germline V gene are MDHEN and SYDVKM. This CDR3 comprises 13 residues. The CDR3 bases are TGTGCCAGCAGTCCACCCGGGGGAAACACCATATATTTT. Residues: CASSPPGGNTIYF.

This clone was counted between two and nine times. CDR3 in amino acids: CASSLAGHTISYNEQFF. The CDR3 nucleotides are TGTGCCAGCAGCTTAGCAGGACATACGATCTCCTACAATGAGCAGTTCTTC. V is TRBV7-9 and J is TRBJ2-1; a possible D gene is TRBD1 (5 bases). CDR3 length: 17 residues. V dropped 0 bases and J dropped 0 bases, with 12 bases sitting between them. Germline-derived CDR1 and CDR2 are SEHNR and FQNEAQ (reference sequence).

The chain couples TRBV5-4 to TRBJ2-7; TRBD2 aligns across 12 bases. Germline V gene lookup returns CDR1 SGHNT and CDR2 YYREEE (reference sequence). Trimming cost V 0 bases and J 2 bases; bases outside gene matches: 0. This CDR3 region has 15 residues. DNA of the CDR3: TGTGCCAGCAGCTTGGGGACTAGCGGGACCTACGAGCAGTACTTC. It encodes CASSLGTSGTYEQYF. The full variable domain, rest sourced from reference TRBV5-4 and TRBJ2-7, is ETGVTQSPTHLIKTRGQQVTLRCSSQSGHNTVSWYQQALGQGPQFIFQYYREEENGRGNFPPRFSGLQFPNYSSELNVNALELDDSALYLCASSLGTSGTYEQYFGPGTRLTVT.

The chain has TRBV6-6 and TRBJ2-3, with 8 bases fitting TRBD1. CDR1 is MNHNY, CDR2 SVGAGI, per germline (reference sequence). The CDR3 contains 15 residues. The ends lost 4 bases at V and 1 base at J; junction bases unmatched: 4. CDR3 amino acids: CASSSGTGGTDTQYF. In DNA form, the CDR3 reads TGTGCCAGCAGTTCCGGGACAGGAGGCACAGATACGCAGTATTTT.

V usage is TRBV6-6 and J usage is TRBJ2-1, with 8 bases that match TRBD2. CDR1 and CDR2 from the germline V gene are MNHNY and SVGAGI (reference sequence). There are 21 residues in the CDR3. V gave up 6 bases and J gave up 5 bases; unmatched junction bases: 27. CDR3 bases: TGTGCCAGCAGCGAGGGGCCGCATGCGAGGTACGGGGGGGCCTTTCACAATGAGCAGTTCTTC. This gives the protein CASSEGPHARYGGAFHNEQFF.